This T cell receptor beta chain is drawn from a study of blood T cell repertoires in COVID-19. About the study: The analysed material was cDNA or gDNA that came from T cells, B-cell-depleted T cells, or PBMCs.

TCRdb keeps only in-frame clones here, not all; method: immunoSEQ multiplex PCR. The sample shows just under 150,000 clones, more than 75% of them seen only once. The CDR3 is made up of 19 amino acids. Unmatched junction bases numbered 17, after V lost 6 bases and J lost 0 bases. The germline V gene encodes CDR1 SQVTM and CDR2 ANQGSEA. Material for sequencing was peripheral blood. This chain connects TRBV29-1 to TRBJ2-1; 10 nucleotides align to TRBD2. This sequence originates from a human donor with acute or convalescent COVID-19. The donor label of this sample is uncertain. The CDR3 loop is CSVLGTSARPKTSYNEQFF. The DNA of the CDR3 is TGCAGCGTCCTAGGGACTAGCGCGAGACCTAAGACCTCCTACAATGAGCAGTTCTTC.